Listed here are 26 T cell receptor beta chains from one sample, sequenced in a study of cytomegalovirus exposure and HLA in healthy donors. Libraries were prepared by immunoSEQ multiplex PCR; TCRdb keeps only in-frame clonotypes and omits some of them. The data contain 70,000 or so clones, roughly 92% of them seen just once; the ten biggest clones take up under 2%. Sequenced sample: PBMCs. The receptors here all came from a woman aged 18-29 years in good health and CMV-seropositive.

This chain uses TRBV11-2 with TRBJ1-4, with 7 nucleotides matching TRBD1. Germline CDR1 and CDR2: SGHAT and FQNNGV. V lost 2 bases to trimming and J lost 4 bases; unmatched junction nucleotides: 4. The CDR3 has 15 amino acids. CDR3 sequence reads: CASSLSDRDNEKLFF. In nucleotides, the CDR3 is TGTGCCAGCAGCTTATCTGACAGGGATAATGAAAAACTGTTTTTT.

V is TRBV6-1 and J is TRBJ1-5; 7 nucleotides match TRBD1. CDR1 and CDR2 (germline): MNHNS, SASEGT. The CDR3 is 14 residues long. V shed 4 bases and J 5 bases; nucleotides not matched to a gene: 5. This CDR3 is CASSAPRGDQPQHF. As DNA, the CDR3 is TGTGCCAGCAGTGCTCCCAGGGGGGATCAGCCCCAGCATTTT.

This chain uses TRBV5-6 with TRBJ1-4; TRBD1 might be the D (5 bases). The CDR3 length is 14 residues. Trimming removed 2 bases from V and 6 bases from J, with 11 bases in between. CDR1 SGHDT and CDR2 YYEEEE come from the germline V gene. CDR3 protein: CASSFRRGDEKLFF. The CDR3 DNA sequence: TGTGCCAGCAGCTTTCGACGGGGGGATGAAAAACTGTTTTTT.

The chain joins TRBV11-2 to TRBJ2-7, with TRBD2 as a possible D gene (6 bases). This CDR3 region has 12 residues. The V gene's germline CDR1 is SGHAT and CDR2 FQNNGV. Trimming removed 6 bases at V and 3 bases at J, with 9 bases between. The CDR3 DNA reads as TGTGCCAGCAGTTCGGACTACTACGAGCAGTACTTC. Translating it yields CASSSDYYEQYF.

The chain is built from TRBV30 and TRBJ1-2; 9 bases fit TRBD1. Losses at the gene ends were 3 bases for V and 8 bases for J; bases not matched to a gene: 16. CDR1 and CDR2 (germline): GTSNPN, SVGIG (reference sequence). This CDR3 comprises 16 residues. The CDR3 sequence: CAWSIGDREEGGGYTF. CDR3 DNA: TGTGCCTGGAGCATAGGGGACAGGGAGGAGGGAGGCGGCTACACCTTC.

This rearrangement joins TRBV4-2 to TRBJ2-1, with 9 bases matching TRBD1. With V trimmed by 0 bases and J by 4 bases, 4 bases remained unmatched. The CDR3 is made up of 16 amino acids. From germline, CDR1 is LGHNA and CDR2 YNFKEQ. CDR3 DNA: TGTGCCAGCAGCCAAGATCATGGACAGGGGTACAATGAGCAGTTCTTC. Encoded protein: CASSQDHGQGYNEQFF.

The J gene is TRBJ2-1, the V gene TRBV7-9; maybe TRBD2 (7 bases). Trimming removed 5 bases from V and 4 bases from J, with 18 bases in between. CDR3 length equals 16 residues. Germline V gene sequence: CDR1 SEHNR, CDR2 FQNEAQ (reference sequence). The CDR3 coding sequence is TGTGCCAGCAGCCCGTCGGGGGGCGGGGGTTACAATGAGCAGTTCTTC. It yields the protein CASSPSGGGGYNEQFF.

The CDR3 is CASSMGQGEETQYF. CDR3 nucleotides: TGCGCCAGCAGCATGGGACAGGGTGAGGAGACCCAGTACTTC. V and J are TRBV5-1 and TRBJ2-5; TRBD1 matches at 9 bases. With V trimmed by 4 bases and J by 5 bases, 6 bases remained unmatched. The germline CDR1 and CDR2 sequences are SGHRS and YFSETQ. This CDR3 spans 14 amino acids.

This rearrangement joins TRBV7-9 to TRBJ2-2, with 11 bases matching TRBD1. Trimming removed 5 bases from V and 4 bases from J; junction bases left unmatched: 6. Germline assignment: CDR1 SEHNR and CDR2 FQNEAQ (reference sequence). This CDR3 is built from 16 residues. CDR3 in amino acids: CASSAGQGASTGELFF. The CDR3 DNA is TGTGCCAGCAGCGCAGGACAGGGGGCGTCCACCGGGGAGCTGTTTTTT. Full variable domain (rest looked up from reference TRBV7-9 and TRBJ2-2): DTGVSQNPRHKITKRGQNVTFRCDPISEHNRLYWYRQTLGQGPEFLTYFQNEAQLEKSRLLSDRFSAERPKGSFSTLEIQRTEQGDSAMYLCASSAGQGASTGELFFGEGSRLTVL.

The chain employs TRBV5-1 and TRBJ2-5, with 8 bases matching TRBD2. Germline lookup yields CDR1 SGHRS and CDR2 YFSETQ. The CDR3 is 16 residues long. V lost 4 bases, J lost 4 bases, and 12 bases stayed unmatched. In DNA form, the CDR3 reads TGCGCCAGCAGCACGGGAGGGAGCATAACAGGAGAGACCCAGTACTTC. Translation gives CASSTGGSITGETQYF.

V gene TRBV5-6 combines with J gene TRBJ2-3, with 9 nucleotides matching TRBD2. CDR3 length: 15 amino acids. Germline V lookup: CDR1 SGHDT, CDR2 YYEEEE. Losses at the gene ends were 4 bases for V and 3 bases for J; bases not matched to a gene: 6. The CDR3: CASSLSGRLTDTQYF. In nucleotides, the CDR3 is TGTGCCAGCAGCCTTAGCGGGAGATTAACAGATACGCAGTATTTT. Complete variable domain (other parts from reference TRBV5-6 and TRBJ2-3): DAGVTQSPTHLIKTRGQQVTLRCSPKSGHDTVSWYQQALGQGPQFIFQYYEEEERQRGNFPDRFSGHQFPNYSSELNVNALLLGDSALYLCASSLSGRLTDTQYFGPGTRLTVL.

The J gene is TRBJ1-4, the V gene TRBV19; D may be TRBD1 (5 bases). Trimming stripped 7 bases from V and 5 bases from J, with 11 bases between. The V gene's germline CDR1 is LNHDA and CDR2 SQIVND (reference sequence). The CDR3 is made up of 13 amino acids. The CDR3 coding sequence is TGTGCCAGTAAGGGCAGGGAAAATGAAAAACTGTTTTTT. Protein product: CASKGRENEKLFF.

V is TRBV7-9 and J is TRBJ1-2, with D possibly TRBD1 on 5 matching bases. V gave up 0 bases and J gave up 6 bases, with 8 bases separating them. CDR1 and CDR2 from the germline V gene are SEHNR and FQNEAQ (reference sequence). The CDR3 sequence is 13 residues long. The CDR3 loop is CASSLAAGNGYTF. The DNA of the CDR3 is TGTGCCAGCAGCTTAGCGGCAGGGAATGGCTACACCTTC.

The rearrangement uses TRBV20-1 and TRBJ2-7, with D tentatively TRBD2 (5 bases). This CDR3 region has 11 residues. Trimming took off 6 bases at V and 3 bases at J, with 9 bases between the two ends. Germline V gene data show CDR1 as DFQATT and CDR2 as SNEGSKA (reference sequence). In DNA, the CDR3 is TGCAGTGCGAAGGGAGACTACGAGCAGTACTTC. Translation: CSAKGDYEQYF.

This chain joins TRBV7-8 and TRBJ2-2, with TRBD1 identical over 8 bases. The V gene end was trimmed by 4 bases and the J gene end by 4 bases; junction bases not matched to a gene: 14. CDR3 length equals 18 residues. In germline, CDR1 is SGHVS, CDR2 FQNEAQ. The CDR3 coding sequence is TGTGCCAGCAGCTCTAAGACCAGGGGGCGCGGGTTCACCGGGGAGCTGTTTTTT. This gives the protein CASSSKTRGRGFTGELFF.

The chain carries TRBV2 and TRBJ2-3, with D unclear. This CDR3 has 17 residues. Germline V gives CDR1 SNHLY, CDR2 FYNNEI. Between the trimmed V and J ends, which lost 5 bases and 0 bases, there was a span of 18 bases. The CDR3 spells CASSLARTNSSTDTQYF. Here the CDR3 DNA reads TGTGCCAGCAGTTTGGCCCGAACTAATTCTAGCACAGATACGCAGTATTTT.

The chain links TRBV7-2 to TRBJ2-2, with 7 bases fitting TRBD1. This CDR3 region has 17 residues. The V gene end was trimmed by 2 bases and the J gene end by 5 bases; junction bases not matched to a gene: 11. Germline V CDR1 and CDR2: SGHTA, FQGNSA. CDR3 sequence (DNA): TGTGCCAGCAGCTTACGTATAGGGACAGCTCTAACCGGGGAGCTGTTTTTT. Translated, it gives CASSLRIGTALTGELFF.

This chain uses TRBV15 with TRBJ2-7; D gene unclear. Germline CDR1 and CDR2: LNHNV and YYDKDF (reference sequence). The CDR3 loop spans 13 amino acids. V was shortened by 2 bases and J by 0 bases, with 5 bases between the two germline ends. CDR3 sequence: CATSRRSSYEQYF. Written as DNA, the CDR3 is TGTGCCACCAGCAGAAGGAGCTCCTACGAGCAGTACTTC.

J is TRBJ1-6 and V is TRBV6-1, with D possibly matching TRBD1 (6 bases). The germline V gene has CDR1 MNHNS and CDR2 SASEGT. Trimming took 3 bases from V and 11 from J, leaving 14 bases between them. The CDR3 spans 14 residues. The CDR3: CASSEQGLPAPLHF. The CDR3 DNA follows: TGTGCCAGCAGTGAGCAGGGGTTACCGGCACCCCTCCACTTT.

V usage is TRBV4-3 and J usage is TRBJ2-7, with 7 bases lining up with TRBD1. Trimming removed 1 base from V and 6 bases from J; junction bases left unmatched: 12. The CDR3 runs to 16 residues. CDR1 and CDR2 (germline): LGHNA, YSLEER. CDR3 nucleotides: TGCGCCAGCAGCCAAGCTACGGGACAGCGAGCGGCCGAGCAGTACTTC. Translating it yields CASSQATGQRAAEQYF.

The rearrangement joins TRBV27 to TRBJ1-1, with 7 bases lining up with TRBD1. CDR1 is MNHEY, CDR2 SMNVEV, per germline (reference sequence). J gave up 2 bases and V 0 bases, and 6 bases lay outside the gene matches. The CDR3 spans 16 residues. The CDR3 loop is CASSLSPRQGNTEAFF. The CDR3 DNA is TGTGCCAGCAGTTTATCTCCGAGACAGGGAAACACTGAAGCTTTCTTT.

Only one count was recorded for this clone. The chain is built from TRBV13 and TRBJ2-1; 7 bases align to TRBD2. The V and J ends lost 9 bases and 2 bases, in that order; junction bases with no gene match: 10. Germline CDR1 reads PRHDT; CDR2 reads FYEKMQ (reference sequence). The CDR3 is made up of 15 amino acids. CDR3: CASTGGEVPYNEQFF. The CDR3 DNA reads TGTGCCAGTACTGGGGGGGAGGTGCCCTACAATGAGCAGTTCTTC. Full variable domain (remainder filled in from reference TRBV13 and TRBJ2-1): AAGVIQSPRHLIKEKRETATLKCYPIPRHDTVYWYQQGPGQDPQFLISFYEKMQSDKGSIPDRFSAQQFSDYHSELNMSSLELGDSALYFCASTGGEVPYNEQFFGPGTRLTVL.

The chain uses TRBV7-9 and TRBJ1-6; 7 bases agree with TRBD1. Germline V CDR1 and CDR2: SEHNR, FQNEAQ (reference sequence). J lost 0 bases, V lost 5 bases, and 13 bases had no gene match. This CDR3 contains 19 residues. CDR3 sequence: CASSLNRGPFSSYNSPLHF. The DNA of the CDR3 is TGTGCCAGCAGCCTCAACAGGGGTCCCTTTAGCTCCTATAATTCACCCCTCCACTTT.

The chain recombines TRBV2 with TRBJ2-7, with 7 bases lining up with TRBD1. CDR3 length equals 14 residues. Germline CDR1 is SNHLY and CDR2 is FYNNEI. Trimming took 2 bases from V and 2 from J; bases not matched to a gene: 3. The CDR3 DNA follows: TGTGCCAGCAGTGAACCAGACAGGGCCTACGAGCAGTACTTC. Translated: CASSEPDRAYEQYF.

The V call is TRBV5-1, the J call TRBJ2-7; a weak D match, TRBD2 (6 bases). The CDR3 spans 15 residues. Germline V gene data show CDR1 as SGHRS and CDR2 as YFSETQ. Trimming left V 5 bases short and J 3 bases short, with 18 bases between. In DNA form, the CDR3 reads TGCGCCAGCAGGTCCGGAGGGGATGGTTTCTACGAGCAGTACTTC. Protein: CASRSGGDGFYEQYF.

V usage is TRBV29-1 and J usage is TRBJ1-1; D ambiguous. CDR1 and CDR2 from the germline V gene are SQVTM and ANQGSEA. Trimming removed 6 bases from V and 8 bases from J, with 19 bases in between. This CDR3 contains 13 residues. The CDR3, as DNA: TGCAGCGTCTACAGTGGCAGAAGTTTAGAAGCTTTCTTT. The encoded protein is CSVYSGRSLEAFF.